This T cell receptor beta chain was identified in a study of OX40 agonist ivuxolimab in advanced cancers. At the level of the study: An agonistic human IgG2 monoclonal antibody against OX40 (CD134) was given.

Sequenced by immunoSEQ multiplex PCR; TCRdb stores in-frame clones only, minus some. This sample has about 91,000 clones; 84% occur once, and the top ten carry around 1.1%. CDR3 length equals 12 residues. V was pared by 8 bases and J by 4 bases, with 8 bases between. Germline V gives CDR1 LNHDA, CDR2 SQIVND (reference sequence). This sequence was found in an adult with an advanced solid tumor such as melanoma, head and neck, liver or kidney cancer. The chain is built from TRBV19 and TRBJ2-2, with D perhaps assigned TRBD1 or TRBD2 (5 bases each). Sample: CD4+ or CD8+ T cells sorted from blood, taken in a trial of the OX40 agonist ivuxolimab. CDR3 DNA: TGTGCCAGTTATGGGGGCACCGGGGAGCTGTTTTTT. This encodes CASYGGTGELFF.